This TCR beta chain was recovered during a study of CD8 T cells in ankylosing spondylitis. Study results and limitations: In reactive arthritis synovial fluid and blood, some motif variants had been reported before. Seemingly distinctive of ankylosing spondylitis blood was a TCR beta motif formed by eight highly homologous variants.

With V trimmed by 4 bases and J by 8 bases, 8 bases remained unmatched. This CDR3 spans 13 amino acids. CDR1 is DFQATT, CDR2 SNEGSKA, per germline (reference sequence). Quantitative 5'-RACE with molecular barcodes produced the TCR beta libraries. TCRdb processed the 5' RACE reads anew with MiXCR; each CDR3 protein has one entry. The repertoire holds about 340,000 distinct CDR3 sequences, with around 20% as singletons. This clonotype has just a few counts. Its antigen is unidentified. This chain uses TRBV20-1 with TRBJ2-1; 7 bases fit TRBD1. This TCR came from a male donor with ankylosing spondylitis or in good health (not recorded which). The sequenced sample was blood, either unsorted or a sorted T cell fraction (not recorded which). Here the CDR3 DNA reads TGCAGTGCTATTACCAAACAGGGGTATGAGCAGTTCTTC. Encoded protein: CSAITKQGYEQFF.